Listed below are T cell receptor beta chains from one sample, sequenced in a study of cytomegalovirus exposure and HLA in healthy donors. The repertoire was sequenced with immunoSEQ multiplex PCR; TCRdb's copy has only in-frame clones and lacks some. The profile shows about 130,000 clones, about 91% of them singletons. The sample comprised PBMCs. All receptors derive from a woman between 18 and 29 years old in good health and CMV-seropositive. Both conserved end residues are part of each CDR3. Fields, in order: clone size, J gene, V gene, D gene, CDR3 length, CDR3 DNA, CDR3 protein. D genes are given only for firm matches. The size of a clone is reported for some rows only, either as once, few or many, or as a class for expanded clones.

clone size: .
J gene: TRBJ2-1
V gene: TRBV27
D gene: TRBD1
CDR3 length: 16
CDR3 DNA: TGTGCCAGCAAACTCCACGGGACAGGGGTAGGCAATGAGCAGTTCTTC
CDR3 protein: CASKLHGTGVGNEQFF

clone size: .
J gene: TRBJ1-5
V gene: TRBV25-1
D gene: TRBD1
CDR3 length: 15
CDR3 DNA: TGTGCCAGCAGTGAAGGACAGGGGAGTTATCAGCCCCAGCATTTT
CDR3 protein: CASSEGQGSYQPQHF

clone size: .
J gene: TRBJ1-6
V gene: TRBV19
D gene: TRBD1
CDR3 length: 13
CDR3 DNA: TGTGCCAGTAGTGTGCAGGGGGATTCACCCCTCCACTTT
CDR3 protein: CASSVQGDSPLHF

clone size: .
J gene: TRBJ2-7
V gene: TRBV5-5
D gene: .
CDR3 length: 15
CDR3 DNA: TGTGCCAGCAGCTGGCGGGACGGATACTCCTACGAGCAGTACTTC
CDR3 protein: CASSWRDGYSYEQYF

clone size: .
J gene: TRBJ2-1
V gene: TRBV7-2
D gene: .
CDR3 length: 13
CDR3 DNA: TGTGCCAGCAAAACTAGAAAGGCCAATGAGCAGTTCTTC
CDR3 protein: CASKTRKANEQFF

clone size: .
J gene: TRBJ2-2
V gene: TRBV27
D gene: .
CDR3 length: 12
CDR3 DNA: TGTGCCAGCACGGGAGCCAGCGGGGAGCTGTTTTTT
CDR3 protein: CASTGASGELFF

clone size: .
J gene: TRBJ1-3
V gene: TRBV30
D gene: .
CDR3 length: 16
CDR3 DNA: TGTGCCTGGTCAGGGAGGGCAGGTTACTCTGGAAACACCATATATTTT
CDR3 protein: CAWSGRAGYSGNTIYF

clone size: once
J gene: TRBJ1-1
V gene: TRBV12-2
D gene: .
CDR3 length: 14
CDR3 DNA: TGTGCAAGTCGCTTAGCTCCAACCTTTACTAAAGCTTTCTTT
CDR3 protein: CASRLAPTFTKAFF

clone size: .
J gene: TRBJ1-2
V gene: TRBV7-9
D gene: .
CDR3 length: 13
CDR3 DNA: TGTGCCAGCACGTTAGTAGGGGCGGCTGGCTACACCTTC
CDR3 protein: CASTLVGAAGYTF

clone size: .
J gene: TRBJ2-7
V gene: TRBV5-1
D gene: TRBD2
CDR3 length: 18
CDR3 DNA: TGCGCCAGCAGCTTGGCCGAAAACGGCGGGGGGGCCTTCGACGAGCAGTACTTC
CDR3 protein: CASSLAENGGGAFDEQYF

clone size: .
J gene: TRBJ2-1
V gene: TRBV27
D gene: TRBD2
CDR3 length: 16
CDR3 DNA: TGTGCCAGCAGTTTTTCCGGGACTAGGCCGGGGAATGAGCAGTTCTTC
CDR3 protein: CASSFSGTRPGNEQFF

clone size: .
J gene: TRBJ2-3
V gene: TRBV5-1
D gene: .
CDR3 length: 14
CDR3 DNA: TGCGCCAGCAGCCATGGGCGGGGATCAGATACGCAGTATTTT
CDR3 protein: CASSHGRGSDTQYF

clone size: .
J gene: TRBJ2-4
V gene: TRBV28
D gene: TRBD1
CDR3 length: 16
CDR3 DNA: TGTGCCAGCACGCGGCCCCTCACAGGGGAAAAAAACATTCAGTACTTC
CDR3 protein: CASTRPLTGEKNIQYF

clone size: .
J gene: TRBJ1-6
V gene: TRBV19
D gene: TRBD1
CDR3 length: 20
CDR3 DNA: TGTGCCACTAAGGGGCCCGGGACAGGAGTTCAAAGCTCCTATAATTCACCCCTCCACTTT
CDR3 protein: CATKGPGTGVQSSYNSPLHF

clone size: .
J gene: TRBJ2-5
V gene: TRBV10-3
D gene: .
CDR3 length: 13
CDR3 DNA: TGTGCCACCCTTCGGCGGGTCCAAGAGACCCAGTACTTC
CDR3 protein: CATLRRVQETQYF